One TCR beta chain is described in this entry. Antigen: not known. The source of the sample is a study of PD-1 blockade in classical Hodgkin lymphoma. As for the study in general: Patients were treated with nivolumab at 3 mg/kg, and this was given intravenously every 2 weeks.

The protocol was immunoSEQ multiplex PCR, while the TCRdb copy is restricted to in-frame clones and leaves out a portion. The sample consists of 50,000 to 65,000 clones, nearly 90% of them appearing once. Overall study findings and caveats: Diversity similar to that of newly diagnosed patients was seen at baseline in complete responders. CD4+ but not CD8+ TCR diversity rose significantly by C4D1. Lower baseline TCR diversity was reported for newly diagnosed patients than for healthy donors.

Time point reported: cycle 4 day 1 (C4D1), after more than five weeks of nivolumab. Every single patient, without exception, relapsed after autologous stem cell transplantation, and brentuximab vedotin exposure varied. V was cut by 1 base and J by 5 bases, with 7 bases left in between. Germline loops: CDR1 SGHTA, CDR2 FQGTGA. This CDR3 is 13 amino acids long. This clonotype originated in a human donor with classical Hodgkin lymphoma. Sequenced material: peripheral blood mononuclear cells (PBMCs), taken before the fourth cycle of nivolumab. This chain links TRBV7-3 with TRBJ2-3; D ambiguous. The DNA for the CDR3 is TGTGCCAGCAGCTTAAATCTCGGAGATACGCAGTATTTT. It is translated as CASSLNLGDTQYF. The entire variable domain, with the rest obtained from reference TRBV7-3 and TRBJ2-3, is as follows: GAGVSQTPSNKVTEKGKYVELRCDPISGHTALYWYRQSLGQGPEFLIYFQGTGAADDSGLPNDRFFAVRPEGSVSTLKIQRTERGDSAVYLCASSLNLGDTQYFGPGTRLTVL.